This TCR beta chain was found in a study of Graves' ophthalmopathy and Graves' hyperthyroidism (dated 2018 in TCRdb). Looking at the study overall: Peripheral blood was collected before any treatment was given, at the time of initial diagnosis. The study used signatures of the TCR beta repertoire to tell Graves' ophthalmopathy apart from Graves' hyperthyroidism and to predict which patients would progress to ophthalmopathy. In total, around 140 blood samples were TCR-sequenced: around 42 ophthalmopathy, over 70 hyperthyroidism and some 17 hyperthyroidism-to-ophthalmopathy patients. To explore V-J signatures that distinguish ophthalmopathy from hyperthyroidism, a discovery set of 100 patients was enrolled, made up of around 44 with ophthalmopathy and 57 with stable hyperthyroidism. For independent validation, a separate cohort was made up of around 18 hyperthyroidism patients plus 17 patients who later progressed from hyperthyroidism to ophthalmopathy. T-cell repertoires of thyroid tissue and blood were compared in several hyperthyroidism patients. After sampling, hyperthyroidism patients received methimazole starting at 30 mg daily, and ophthalmopathy patients received high-dose intravenous methylprednisolone. For training and testing, the 100 patients in the discovery cohort were randomly divided in a 7:3 ratio.

Hyperthyroidism was considered stable if no progression to ophthalmopathy occurred within 18 months of follow-up. The hyperthyroidism patients were 18 to 65 years old and newly diagnosed, with a disease duration of less than 2 months. Anyone with other autoimmune diseases, uncontrolled infections, pregnancy or lactation was excluded from the study. Clinical symptoms, serum thyroxine, TRAb, thyroid ultrasound and orbital computed tomography formed the basis of the diagnosis. PBMCs were isolated from around 10 ml of fresh peripheral blood by Ficoll-Paque density gradient centrifugation. Total RNA was extracted using Trizol reagent, and RNA quality was checked on an Agilent 2100 Bioanalyzer. Comments on this clonotype: No antigen is known for it. Base qualities are not at hand, and no much larger clone is one base apart.

Findings and caveats that apply to the study as a whole: Sample size was not predetermined statistically, and investigators were not blinded to group allocation. In validation, the model predicted ophthalmopathy progression with 55% to 71% sensitivity and approximately 75% specificity; roughly 11 predicted patients were CT-confirmed with GO in a median of about 6.2 months. Among expanded thyroid clonotypes with frequency above 0.001, most also showed up in blood, which suggests that blood repertoires may reflect the thyroid immune response. In cross-validation, the 13-signature model distinguished ophthalmopathy from stable hyperthyroidism with around 86% sensitivity and around 81% specificity, while in the test set the corresponding values were roughly 80% and 75%.

For repertoire sequencing, TCR beta CDR3 regions were amplified from RNA transcripts. A first-round RT-PCR used HTBI primers with the Qiagen OneStep RT-PCR kit, followed by a second-round multiplex PCR, size selection and purification. Libraries were sequenced paired-end with 100 bp reads on an Illumina HiSeq2000. The paper's processing steps were these. SOAPnuke was used to process the reads, throwing out any read that had adapters, had uncalled bases, had a mean Phred below 15, or lacked an exact constant-primer or identifier match. High-quality paired reads were merged with COPE v1.2.5. Unique nucleotide sequences were defined as clonotypes and aligned to IMGT TRB V, D and J references using MiTCR v1.1. Analysis was restricted to V-J combinations with a frequency above 0.0001, which covered roughly 99% of repertoires. A TCR clonal expansion and chaos score per V-J combination was defined as the ratio of F50 clonal expansion to chaos observed in the TCRdist matrix. Welch's t-statistics and random forest were used to narrow the features down to around twelve V-J combinations, which were then fed into a naive Bayes classifier. The similarity between thyroid and blood repertoires was quantified using the Morisita-Horn index. The public sequencing data were trimmed at Q25 with fastp and processed into clonotypes with MiXCR by TCRdb, which kept only in-frame beta chains. All rows with the same CDR3 protein become a single entry with the most common DNA and genes. TCRdb, rather than the study authors, made the V and J calls. The sample contains about 620,000 distinct CDR3 sequences, about a fifth of them found a single time. The ten top clones hold around 6.9% of the sample.

Via the germline V gene, CDR1 is SGHAT and CDR2 FQNNGV. Trimming takes 0 bases from V and 5 bases from J, and the germline ends sit 10 bases apart. The CDR3 measures 15 amino acids from cysteine to phenylalanine. Only the CDR3 part of the read is kept: 45 bases, read in frame from the first base. Sequencing input: peripheral blood. The receptor comes from a young woman with stable Graves' hyperthyroidism. Some clones in this sample may be carry-over from other donors' samples. Donor details come from another sample of the same person, matched by shared clones. The chain is encoded by TRBV11-2 joined to TRBJ2-2, with a tentative D gene TRBD1 over 5 matching bases. The CDR3 protein: CASSLEGVLTGELFF. The DNA is TGTGCCAGCAGCTTAGAAGGGGTTTTAACCGGGGAGCTGTTTTTT.